Given below is one T cell receptor (beta chain) in context. Its antigen is still unknown. The sample belongs to a study of shared clonotypes between healthy human individuals. Overall study findings and caveats: Investigators expected sequencing depth to affect clonotype sharing among donors.

This CDR3 comprises 12 residues. Sequenced by immunoSEQ multiplex PCR; TCRdb stores in-frame clones only, minus some. The sample gives roughly 2,500,000 clones, 93% of which show up once; 0.36% is in the top ten. Sample: naive CD4+ T cells from PBMCs. Subset in this sample: CD45RA+ positively selected. The receptor comes from a young man in good health. Some clones in this sample may be carry-over from other donors' samples. The V and J genes are TRBV21-1 and TRBJ1-2; TRBD1, the table's D call, lacks a check against the DNA. TRBV21-1 is deemed a pseudogene. This CDR3 is CASSDTYYGYTF. The CDR3 nucleotides are TGTGCCAGCAGCGACACATACTATGGCTACACCTTC.